This T cell receptor (beta chain) originates from a study of blood T cell repertoires in COVID-19. Only in-frame clones appear in the TCRdb table, and some are missing; sequencing was by immunoSEQ multiplex PCR. The sample consists of about 180,000 clones, about 82% of them appearing once. Membership in each cohort depended on participant-reported clinical history. This CDR3 contains 15 residues. CDR1 SGDLS and CDR2 YYNGEE come from the germline V gene. V lost 0 bases and J 3 bases, leaving 12 bases between the germline ends. This clone was observed a handful of times. The chain combines TRBV9 with TRBJ1-2; D gene uncertain. This receptor was identified in a woman in her 30s who had recovered from COVID-19. Source material: PBMCs or T cells enriched from blood (not recorded which). CDR3 protein: CASSVDSAGYYGYTF. The CDR3 DNA sequence: TGTGCCAGCAGCGTAGATTCGGCGGGGTACTATGGCTACACCTTC.